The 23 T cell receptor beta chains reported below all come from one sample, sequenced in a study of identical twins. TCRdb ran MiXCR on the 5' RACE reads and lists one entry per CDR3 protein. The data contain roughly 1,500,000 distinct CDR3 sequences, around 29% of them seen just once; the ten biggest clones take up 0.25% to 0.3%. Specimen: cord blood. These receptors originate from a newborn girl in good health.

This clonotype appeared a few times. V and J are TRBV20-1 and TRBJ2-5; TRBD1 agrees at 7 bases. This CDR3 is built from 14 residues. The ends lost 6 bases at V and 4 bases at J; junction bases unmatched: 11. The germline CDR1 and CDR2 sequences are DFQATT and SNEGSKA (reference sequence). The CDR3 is CSAARTGGVETQYF. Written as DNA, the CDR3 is TGCAGTGCAGCCCGGACAGGAGGAGTAGAGACCCAGTACTTC.

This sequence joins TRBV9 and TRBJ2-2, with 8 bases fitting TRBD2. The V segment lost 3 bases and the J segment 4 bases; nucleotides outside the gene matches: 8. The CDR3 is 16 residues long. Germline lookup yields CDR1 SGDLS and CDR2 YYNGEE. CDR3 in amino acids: CASSGRSGTVTGELFF. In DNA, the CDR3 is TGTGCCAGCAGCGGCCGTAGCGGGACGGTCACCGGGGAGCTGTTTTTT.

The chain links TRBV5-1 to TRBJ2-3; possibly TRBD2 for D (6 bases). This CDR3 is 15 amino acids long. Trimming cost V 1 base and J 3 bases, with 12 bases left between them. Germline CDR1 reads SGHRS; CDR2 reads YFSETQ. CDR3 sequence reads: CASSLNGSPTDTQYF. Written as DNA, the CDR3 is TGCGCCAGCAGCTTGAACGGGAGTCCGACAGATACGCAGTATTTT.

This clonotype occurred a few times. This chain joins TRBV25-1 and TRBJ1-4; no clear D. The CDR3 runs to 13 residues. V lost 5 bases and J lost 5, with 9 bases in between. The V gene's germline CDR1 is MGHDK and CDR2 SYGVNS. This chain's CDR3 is CASSWPSNEKLFF. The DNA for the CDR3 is TGTGCCAGCAGTTGGCCGTCCAATGAAAAACTGTTTTTT.

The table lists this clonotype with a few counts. The CDR3 region has the DNA TGTGCCAGCAGCCGGGGGGGGTTCAATCTCGATACGCAGTATTTT. Translated, it gives CASSRGGFNLDTQYF. The rearrangement uses TRBV3-1 and TRBJ2-3; TRBD2 aligns across 7 bases. The trim removed 4 bases at V and 6 bases at J, leaving 10 bases unmatched. CDR3 length: 15 residues. Germline V gene data show CDR1 as LGHDT and CDR2 as YNNKEL (reference sequence).

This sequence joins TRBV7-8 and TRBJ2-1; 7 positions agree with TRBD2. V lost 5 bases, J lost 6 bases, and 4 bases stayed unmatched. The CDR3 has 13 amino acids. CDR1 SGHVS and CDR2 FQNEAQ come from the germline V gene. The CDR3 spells CASSARTSNEQFF. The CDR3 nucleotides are TGTGCCAGCAGCGCGAGGACTAGCAATGAGCAGTTCTTC. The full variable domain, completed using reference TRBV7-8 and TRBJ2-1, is GAGVSQSPRYKVAKRGQDVALRCDPISGHVSLFWYQQALGQGPEFLTYFQNEAQLDKSGLPSDRFFAERPEGSVSTLKIQRTQQEDSAVYLCASSARTSNEQFFGPGTRLTVL.

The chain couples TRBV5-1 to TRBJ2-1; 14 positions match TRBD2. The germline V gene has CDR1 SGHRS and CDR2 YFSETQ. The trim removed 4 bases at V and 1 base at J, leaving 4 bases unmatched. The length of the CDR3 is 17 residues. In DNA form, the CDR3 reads TGCGCCAGCAGCAGGACTAGCGGGGGGTGGTCCTACAATGAGCAGTTCTTC. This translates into CASSRTSGGWSYNEQFF.

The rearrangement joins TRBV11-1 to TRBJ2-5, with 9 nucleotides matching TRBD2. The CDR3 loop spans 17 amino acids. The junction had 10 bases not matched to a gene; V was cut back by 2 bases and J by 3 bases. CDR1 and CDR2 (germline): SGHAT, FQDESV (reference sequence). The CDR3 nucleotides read TGTGCCAGCAGCTTAAGTCGGCGGGGGGGTTCTGAAGAGACCCAGTACTTC. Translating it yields CASSLSRRGGSEETQYF.

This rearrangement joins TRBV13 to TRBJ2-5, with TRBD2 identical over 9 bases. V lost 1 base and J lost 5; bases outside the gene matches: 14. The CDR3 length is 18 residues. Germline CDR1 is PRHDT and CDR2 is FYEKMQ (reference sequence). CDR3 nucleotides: TGTGCCAGCAGCTTAGTATATAGGTCTAGCGGGGATCTCGAGACCCAGTACTTC. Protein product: CASSLVYRSSGDLETQYF. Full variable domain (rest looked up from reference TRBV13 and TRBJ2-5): AAGVIQSPRHLIKEKRETATLKCYPIPRHDTVYWYQQGPGQDPQFLISFYEKMQSDKGSIPDRFSAQQFSDYHSELNMSSLELGDSALYFCASSLVYRSSGDLETQYFGPGTRLLVL.

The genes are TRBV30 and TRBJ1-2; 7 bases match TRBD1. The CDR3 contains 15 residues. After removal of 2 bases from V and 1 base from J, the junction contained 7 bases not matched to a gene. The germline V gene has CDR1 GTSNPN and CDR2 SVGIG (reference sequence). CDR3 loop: CAWSQGWDSNYGYTF. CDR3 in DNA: TGTGCCTGGAGTCAGGGATGGGACAGTAACTATGGCTACACCTTC.

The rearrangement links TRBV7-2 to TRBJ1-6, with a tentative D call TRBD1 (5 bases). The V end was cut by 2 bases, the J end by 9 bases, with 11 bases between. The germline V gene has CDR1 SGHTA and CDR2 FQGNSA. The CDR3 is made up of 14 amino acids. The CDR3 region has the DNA TGTGCCAGCAGCTTACCGGCGGGGGGTTCACCCCTCCACTTT. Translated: CASSLPAGGSPLHF.

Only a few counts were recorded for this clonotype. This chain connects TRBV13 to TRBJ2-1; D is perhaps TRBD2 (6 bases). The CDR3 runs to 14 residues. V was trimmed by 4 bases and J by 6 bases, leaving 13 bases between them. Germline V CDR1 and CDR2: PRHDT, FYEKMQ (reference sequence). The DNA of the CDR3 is TGTGCCAGCAGCTGGGGACTTGCCTCCAATGAGCAGTTCTTC. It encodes CASSWGLASNEQFF.

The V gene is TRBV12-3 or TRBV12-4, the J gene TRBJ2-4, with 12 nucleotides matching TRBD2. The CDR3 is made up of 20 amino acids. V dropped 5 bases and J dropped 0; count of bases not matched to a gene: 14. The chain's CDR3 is CASSPRTSGTEREAKNIQYF. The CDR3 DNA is TGTGCCAGCAGTCCACGGACTAGCGGGACGGAACGGGAAGCCAAAAACATTCAGTACTTC.

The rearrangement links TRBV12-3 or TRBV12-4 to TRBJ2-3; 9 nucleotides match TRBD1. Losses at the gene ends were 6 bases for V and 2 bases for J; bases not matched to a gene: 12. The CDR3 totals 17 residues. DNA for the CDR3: TGTGCCAGCAGGCACTTCCCCGGGACAGGGTACACAGATACGCAGTATTTT. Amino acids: CASRHFPGTGYTDTQYF.

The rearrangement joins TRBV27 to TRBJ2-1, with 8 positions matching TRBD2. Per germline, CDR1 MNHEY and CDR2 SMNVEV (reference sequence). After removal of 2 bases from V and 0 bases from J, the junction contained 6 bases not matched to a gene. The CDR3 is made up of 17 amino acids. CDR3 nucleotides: TGTGCCAGCAGTTTAATAGCGGGACTAGTCTCCTACAATGAGCAGTTCTTC. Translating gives CASSLIAGLVSYNEQFF.

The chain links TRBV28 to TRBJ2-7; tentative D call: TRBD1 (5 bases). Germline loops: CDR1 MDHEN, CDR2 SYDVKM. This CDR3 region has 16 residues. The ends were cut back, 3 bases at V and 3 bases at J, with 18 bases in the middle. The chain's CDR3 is CASSLYAVPGHYEQYF. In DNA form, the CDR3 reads TGTGCCAGCAGTTTGTATGCAGTCCCCGGACACTACGAGCAGTACTTC.

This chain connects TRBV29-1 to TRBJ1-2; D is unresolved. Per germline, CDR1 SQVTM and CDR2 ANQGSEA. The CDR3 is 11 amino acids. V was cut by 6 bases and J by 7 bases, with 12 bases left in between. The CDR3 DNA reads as TGCAGCGTCTACCGGACCGGTGGCTACACCTTC. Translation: CSVYRTGGYTF.

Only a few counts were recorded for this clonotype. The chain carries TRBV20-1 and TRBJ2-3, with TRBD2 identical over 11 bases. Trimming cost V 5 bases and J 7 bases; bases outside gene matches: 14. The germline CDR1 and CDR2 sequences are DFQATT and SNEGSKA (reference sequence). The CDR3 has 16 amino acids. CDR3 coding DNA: TGCAGTGCTGGCAGGGGCCTTAGCGGGGGGGCTTATACGCAGTATTTT. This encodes CSAGRGLSGGAYTQYF.

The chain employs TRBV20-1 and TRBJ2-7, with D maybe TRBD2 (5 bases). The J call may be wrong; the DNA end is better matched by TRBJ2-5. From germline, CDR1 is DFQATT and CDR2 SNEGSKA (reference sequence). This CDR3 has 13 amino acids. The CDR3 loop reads CSARQIAPETQYF. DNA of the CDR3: TGCAGTGCTAGGCAAATAGCGCCAGAGACCCAGTACTTC.

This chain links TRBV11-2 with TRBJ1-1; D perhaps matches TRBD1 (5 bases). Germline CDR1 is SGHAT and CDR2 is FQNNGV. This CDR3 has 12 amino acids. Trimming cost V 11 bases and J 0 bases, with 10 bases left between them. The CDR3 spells CACRGLNTEAFF. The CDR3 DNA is TGTGCCTGTAGGGGTTTGAACACTGAAGCTTTCTTT.

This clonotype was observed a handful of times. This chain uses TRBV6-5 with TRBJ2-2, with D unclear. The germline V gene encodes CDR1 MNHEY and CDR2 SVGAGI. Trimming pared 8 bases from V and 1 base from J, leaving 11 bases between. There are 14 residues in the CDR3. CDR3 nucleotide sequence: TGTGCCAGCTCTTGGGCAGGGAACACCGGGGAGCTGTTTTTT. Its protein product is CASSWAGNTGELFF.

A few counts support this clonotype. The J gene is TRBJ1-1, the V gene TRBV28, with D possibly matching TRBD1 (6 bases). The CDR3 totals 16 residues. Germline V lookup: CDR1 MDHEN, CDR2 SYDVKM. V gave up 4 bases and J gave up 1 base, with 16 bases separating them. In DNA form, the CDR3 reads TGTGCCAGCAGTTCGCCGACAGGCAGGGGGAACACTGAAGCTTTCTTT. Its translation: CASSSPTGRGNTEAFF.

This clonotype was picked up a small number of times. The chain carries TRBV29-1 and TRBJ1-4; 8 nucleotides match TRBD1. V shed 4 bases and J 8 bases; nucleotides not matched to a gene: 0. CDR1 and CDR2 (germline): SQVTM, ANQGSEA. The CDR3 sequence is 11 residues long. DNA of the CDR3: TGCAGCGTTGGGACAGGGGAAAAACTGTTTTTT. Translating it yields CSVGTGEKLFF.